Listed below are T cell receptor beta chains from one sample, sequenced in a study of blood T cell repertoires in COVID-19. Repertoires were generated with immunoSEQ multiplex PCR, while TCRdb's copy carries only in-frame clones and drops some. The sample carries over 85,000 clones, approximately 86% recorded once. What was sequenced was peripheral blood. Receptors originate from a man in his forties or fifties with active or convalescent COVID-19. Each CDR3 is given with its conserved first and last residue. The order of the fields is D gene, J gene, clone size, V gene, CDR3 DNA, CDR3 protein. D genes are given only for firm matches. A clone size is listed for some rows: how often the clone was seen (once, few, many), or a class if it is expanded.

>.|TRBJ2-2|.|TRBV11-2
TGTGCCAGCAGCTTAGATCTTGTCACCGGGGAGCTGTTTTTT
CASSLDLVTGELFF
>.|TRBJ1-1|.|TRBV30
TGTGCCTGGTGCGGGACCGCCACTGAAGCTTTCTTT
CAWCGTATEAFF
>.|TRBJ2-5|.|TRBV18
TGTGCCAGCTCACCAGAGGCAGGGGTAGAGACCCAGTACTTC
CASSPEAGVETQYF
>TRBD2|TRBJ2-2|.|TRBV27
TGTGCCAGCAGGGTGACTAGCGGGGGGGTGAACACCGGGGAGCTGTTTTTT
CASRVTSGGVNTGELFF
>TRBD1|TRBJ1-4|.|TRBV19
TGTGCCAGTAGTTCCACAGGGGGTTGGACTAATGAAAAACTGTTTTTT
CASSSTGGWTNEKLFF
>TRBD1|TRBJ1-2|few|TRBV18
TGTGCCAGCTCACCGGGACAGATGGACTATGGCTACACCTTC
CASSPGQMDYGYTF
>TRBD1|TRBJ1-1|.|TRBV7-8
TGTGCCAGCAGCGGGACCGGGACAGAGGCTTTCTTT
CASSGTGTEAFF
>.|TRBJ1-2|.|TRBV5-1
TGCGCCAGCAGCTTGGGGGCAGGGGTGTACGAAGGCTACACCTTC
CASSLGAGVYEGYTF
>TRBD1|TRBJ1-2|once|TRBV5-6
TGTGCCAGCAGCCCGCAGGGACAGACCTATGGCTACACCTTC
CASSPQGQTYGYTF
>.|TRBJ1-1|.|TRBV28
TGTGCCAGCAGTCCCTACGGACAAGGTGCCACTGAAGCTTTCTTT
CASSPYGQGATEAFF
>.|TRBJ2-3|once|TRBV6-6
TGTGCCAGCAGTCTAGCAGATACGCAGTATTTT
CASSLADTQYF
>.|TRBJ2-5|.|TRBV2
TGTGCCAGCAGTGAAATGTATGAGACCCAGTACTTC
CASSEMYETQYF
>TRBD1|TRBJ2-7|once|TRBV10-3
TGTGCCATCAGTGGGGGACAGCAATACTACGAGCAGTACTTC
CAISGGQQYYEQYF
>TRBD2|TRBJ2-1|.|TRBV11-2
TGTGCCAGCAGCATCACTAGCGGGGGAGCCTACAATGAGCAGTTCTTC
CASSITSGGAYNEQFF
>TRBD1|TRBJ1-1|.|TRBV6-5
TGTGCCAGCAGGGCACAGGGGGCCATGAACACTGAAGCTTTCTTT
CASRAQGAMNTEAFF
>.|TRBJ1-5|.|TRBV28
TGTGCCAGCAGTTTCGCTGGGGAGGCTCAGCCCCAGCATTTT
CASSFAGEAQPQHF
>TRBD1|TRBJ2-1|.|TRBV10-3
TGTGCCACGGACCCGGGACAGGGGGTCAATGAGCAGTTCTTC
CATDPGQGVNEQFF
>TRBD1|TRBJ2-6|.|TRBV5-1
TGCGCCAGCAGCTACACGTCGACAGGGGGCTTCTCTGGGGCCAACGTCCTGACTTTC
CASSYTSTGGFSGANVLTF
>TRBD1|TRBJ2-5|.|TRBV25-1
TGTGCCAGCAGATTTTACCATGGACAGGCTCACGGAGCCCAGTACTTC
CASRFYHGQAHGAQYF
>TRBD1|TRBJ1-1|.|TRBV2
TGTGCCAGCAGTGAAACAGGGGTTATCGCTGAAGCTTTCTTT
CASSETGVIAEAFF
>.|TRBJ1-1|once|TRBV7-2
TGTGCCAGCAGCTCGGCGGCAGGGATGAACACTGAAGCTTTCTTT
CASSSAAGMNTEAFF
>TRBD1|TRBJ1-1|once|TRBV15
TGTGCCACCAGCAGATTCACAGGGGCTCGGTCTGAAGCTTTCTTT
CATSRFTGARSEAFF
>TRBD1|TRBJ1-6|few|TRBV5-1
TGCGCCAGCAGCTTGGCCCTGACAGGGATGGCACCCCTCCACTTT
CASSLALTGMAPLHF
>.|TRBJ1-1|.|TRBV5-5
TGTGCCAGCAGCCGCACAGTTGCTGAAGCTTTCTTT
CASSRTVAEAFF
>.|TRBJ2-1|.|TRBV2
TGTGCCAGCAGGGGACTTAGTCTTGAGCAGTTCTTC
CASRGLSLEQFF
>.|TRBJ1-2|.|TRBV2
TGTGCCAGCAGTGAAGGCCCCGTAGGGGGAGGGGGCTATGGCTACACCTTC
CASSEGPVGGGGYGYTF
>TRBD1|TRBJ2-5|.|TRBV18
TGTGCCAGCTCACCAAGTCAGGGGGCAGAGACCCAGTACTTC
CASSPSQGAETQYF
>.|TRBJ1-1|.|TRBV19
TGTGCCAGTAGCGACAGGCAGAACACTGAAGCTTTCTTT
CASSDRQNTEAFF
>TRBD2|TRBJ2-2|.|TRBV18
TGTGCCAGCTCACCGGGACTAGCGGAGGGCACCGGGGAGCTGTTTTTT
CASSPGLAEGTGELFF
>.|TRBJ1-6|.|TRBV7-9
TGTGCCAGCAGCTCAGGGCTCAATTCACCCCTCCACTTT
CASSSGLNSPLHF
>TRBD1|TRBJ1-4|.|TRBV19
TGTGCCAGTAGCGGACAGGGTAACGATGAAAAACTGTTTTTT
CASSGQGNDEKLFF
>TRBD2|TRBJ2-1|.|TRBV27
TGTGCCAGCAGGGGAGGGGCGGGCAATGAGCAGTTCTTC
CASRGGAGNEQFF
>.|TRBJ2-2|.|TRBV9
TGTGCCAGCAGCCCCCGACAGAGTGCAGGGACCGGGGAGCTGTTTTTT
CASSPRQSAGTGELFF
>.|TRBJ1-3|.|TRBV11-3
TGTGCCAGCAGCTTAGATGCGGAGTCTGGAAACACCATATATTTT
CASSLDAESGNTIYF
>.|TRBJ2-2|.|TRBV15
TGTGCCACCAGCAGAGATCGCGTCGGGGAGCTGTTTTTT
CATSRDRVGELFF
>.|TRBJ1-5|.|TRBV12-3/TRBV12-4
TGTGCCAGCAGTTTCGGACAGCCGCCCCAGCATTTT
CASSFGQPPQHF
>TRBD1|TRBJ1-6|.|TRBV13
TGTGCCAGCAGGATCGGGGGACAGTCTTCTGCAGGGTTCAGAGCACCCCTCCACTTT
CASRIGGQSSAGFRAPLHF